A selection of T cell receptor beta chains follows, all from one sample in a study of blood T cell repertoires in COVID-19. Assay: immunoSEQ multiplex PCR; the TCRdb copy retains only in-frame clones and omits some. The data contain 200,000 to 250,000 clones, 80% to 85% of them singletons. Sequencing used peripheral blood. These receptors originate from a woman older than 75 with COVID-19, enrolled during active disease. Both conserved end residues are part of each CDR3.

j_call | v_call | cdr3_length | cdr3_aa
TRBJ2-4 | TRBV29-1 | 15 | CSVTETGLAMNIQYF
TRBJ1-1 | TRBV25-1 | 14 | CASRGDRENTEAFF
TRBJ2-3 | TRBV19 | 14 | CASSTTLASGRKYF
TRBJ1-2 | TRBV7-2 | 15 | CASRAPGTAMNGYTF
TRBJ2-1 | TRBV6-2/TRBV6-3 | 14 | CASSPGTLYNEQFF
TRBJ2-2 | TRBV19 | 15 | CASSIDRLNTGELFF
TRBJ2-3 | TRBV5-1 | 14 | CASSKGQSTDTQYF
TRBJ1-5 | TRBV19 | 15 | CASSIVSAGNQPQHF
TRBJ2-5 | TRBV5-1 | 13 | CASSGYRVETQYF
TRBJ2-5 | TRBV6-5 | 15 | CASRRPSGSGETQYF
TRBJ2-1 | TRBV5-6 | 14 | CASSPAGGSNEQFF
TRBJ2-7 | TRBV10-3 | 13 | CAISGKTGNQQYF
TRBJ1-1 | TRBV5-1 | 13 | CASSLKGDTEAFF
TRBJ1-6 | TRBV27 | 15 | CASSLSAGSNSPLHF
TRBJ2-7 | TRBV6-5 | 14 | CASLRTGGDHEQYF
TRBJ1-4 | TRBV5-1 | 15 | CASSSTGAEGEKLFF
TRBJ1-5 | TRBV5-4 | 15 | CASSPGRGREQPQHF
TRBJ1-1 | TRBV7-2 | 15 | CASSLYTQSGTEAFF
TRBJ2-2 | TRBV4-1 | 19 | CASSRSRTSGGTNTGELFF
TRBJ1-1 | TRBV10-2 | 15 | CASSSGQHMNTEAFF
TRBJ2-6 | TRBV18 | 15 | CASSSTGSGANVLTF
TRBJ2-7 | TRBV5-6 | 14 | CASSSRQGLREQYF
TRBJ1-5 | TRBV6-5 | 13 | CASSYQLYQPQHF
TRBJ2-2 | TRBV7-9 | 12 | CASSLDYGELFF
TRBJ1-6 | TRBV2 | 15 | CASSGGTGANSPLHF
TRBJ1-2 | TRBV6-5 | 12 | CASRGQRYGYTF
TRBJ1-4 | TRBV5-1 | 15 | CASSLAGRGQEKLFF
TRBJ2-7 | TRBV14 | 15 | CASSPLDTSSYEQYF
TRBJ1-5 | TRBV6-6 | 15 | CASSPTGRGGQPQHF
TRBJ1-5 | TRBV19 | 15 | CASSIQDSSNQPQHF
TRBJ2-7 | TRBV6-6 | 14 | CASLLRDGPYEQYF
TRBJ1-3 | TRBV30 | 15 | CAWSIQTGSGNTIYF
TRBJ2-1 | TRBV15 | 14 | CATGRLAGYNEQFF
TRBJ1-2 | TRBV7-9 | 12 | CASSLEGHSYTF
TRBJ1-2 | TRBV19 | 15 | CASSIVTAGDYGYTF
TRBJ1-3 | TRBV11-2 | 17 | CASRGGGVSTSGNTIYF
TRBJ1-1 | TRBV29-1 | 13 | CSAGGDRVSEAFF
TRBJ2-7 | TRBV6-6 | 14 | CASRGKTGIYEQYF
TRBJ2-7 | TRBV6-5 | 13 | CASRSLDSYEQYF
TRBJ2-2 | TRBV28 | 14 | CASSLGGRPGELFF
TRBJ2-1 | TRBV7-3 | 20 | CASSPGGLAAVPPPYNEQFF
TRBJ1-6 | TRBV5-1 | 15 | CASSFGGQGDSPLHF
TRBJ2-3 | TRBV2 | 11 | CASELTDTQYF
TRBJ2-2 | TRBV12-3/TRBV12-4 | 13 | CASSLRNGGELFF
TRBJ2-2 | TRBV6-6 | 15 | CASNLLGAVVGELFF
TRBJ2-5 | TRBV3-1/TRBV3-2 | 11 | CASSFQETQYF
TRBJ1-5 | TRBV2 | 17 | CASSERDRPRGNQPQHF
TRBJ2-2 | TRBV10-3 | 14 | CAITSRTGTGELFF
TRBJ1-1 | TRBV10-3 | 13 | CAIRLQGATEAFF